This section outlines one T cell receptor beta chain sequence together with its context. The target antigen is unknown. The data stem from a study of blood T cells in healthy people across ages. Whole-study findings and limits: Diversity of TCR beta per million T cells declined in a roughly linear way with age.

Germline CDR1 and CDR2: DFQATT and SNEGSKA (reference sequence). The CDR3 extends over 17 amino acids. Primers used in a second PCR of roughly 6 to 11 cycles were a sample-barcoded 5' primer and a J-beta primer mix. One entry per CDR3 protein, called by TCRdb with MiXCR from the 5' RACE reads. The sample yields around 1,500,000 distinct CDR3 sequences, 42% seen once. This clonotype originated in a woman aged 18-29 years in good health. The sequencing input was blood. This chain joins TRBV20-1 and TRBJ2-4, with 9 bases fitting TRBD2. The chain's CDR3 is CSAAAGGPMAAKNIQYF. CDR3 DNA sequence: TGCAGCGCCGCGGCGGGAGGGCCTATGGCAGCCAAAAACATTCAGTACTTC.